Here is one T cell receptor (beta chain) with its context. No antigen is known for it. With eight separate reactions per sample, the authors made cDNA. TCRdb re-called the 5' RACE reads; one entry per CDR3 protein, DNA not given. This table lists approximately 210,000 distinct CDR3 sequences. This sample stems from a study of monozygotic twins with inflammatory bowel disease. CDR3 length: 16 amino acids. Points from the study as a whole: TCRbeta diversity (inverse Simpson) was lower in IBD patients than in healthy co-twins.

This receptor was identified in a human donor with ulcerative colitis or Crohn's disease, or a healthy co-twin of an affected twin (not recorded which). Sequencing was carried out using blood. The chain links TRBV12-3 or TRBV12-4 to TRBJ1-2; the D call of TRBD1 rests on TCRdb alone, since no DNA is present to check it. CDR3: CASSRRVESSNYGYTF.